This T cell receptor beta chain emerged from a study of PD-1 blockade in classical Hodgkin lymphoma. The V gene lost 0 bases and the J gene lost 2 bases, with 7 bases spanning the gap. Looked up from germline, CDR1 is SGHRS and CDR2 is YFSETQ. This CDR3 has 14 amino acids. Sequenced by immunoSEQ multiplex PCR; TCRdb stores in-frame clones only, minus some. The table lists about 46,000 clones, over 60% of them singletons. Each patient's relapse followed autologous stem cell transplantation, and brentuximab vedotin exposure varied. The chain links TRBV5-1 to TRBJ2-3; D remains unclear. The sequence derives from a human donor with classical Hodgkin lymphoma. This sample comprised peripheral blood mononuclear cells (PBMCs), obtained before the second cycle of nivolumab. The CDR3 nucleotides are TGCGCCAGCAGCTTGGCCAGCCCCACAGATACGCAGTATTTT. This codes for CASSLASPTDTQYF.